The source of this T cell receptor beta chain is a study of blood T cell repertoires in COVID-19 (dated by TCRdb to 2019 to 2021). Background for the entire study: Collaborator samples came from the United States, Italy and Spain and covered acute and convalescent phases of COVID-19. Where HLA class I and class II types were available, the types were taken from metadata supplied by the sample provider, not from assay-based typing. Samples were obtained from the ongoing ImmuneRACE study (first 160 participants) and from over 1,000 subjects provided by 6 global collaborators. A de-identified subject ID, COVID-19 status, age in years and sex were almost always included in the sample metadata. The material from the prospective study consisted of cDNA or gDNA derived from T cells, B-cell-depleted T cells, or PBMCs. Deeply sampled blood TCRbeta repertoires from subjects exposed to, actively infected with, or recovered from COVID-19 were included in the dataset. The repertoires were released in a freely available public database intended as a resource for research on the immune response to SARS-CoV-2.

TCRbeta CDR3 regions were amplified from genomic DNA by means of the immunoSEQ Assay, a bias-controlled multiplex PCR. The authors processed their data as follows. The number of nucleated cells in each sample was estimated from the amplification of reference gene primers within the assay. To quantify the absolute abundance of each unique TCRbeta CDR3 rearrangement, sequence reads were collapsed and filtered. For each sample, productive Simpson clonality was calculated as the square root of Simpson's diversity index across productive rearrangements. The table comes from immuneACCESS by way of TCRdb, which keeps in-frame sequences with V and J called. Part of the clones is missing from these tables; in studies checked, under half for an unresolved V gene and the rest for unknown reasons. D and trimming were read from the DNA, whereas the V and J calls and clone size are those reported in that table. For this sample there are under 95,000 clones; 70% to 80% appear just once. The ten largest account for around 5% of the sample.

The CDR3 runs 11 residues from the cysteine to the phenylalanine. Only the CDR3 part of the read is kept: 33 bases, read in frame from the first base. Sequences DFQATT (CDR1) and SNEGSKA (CDR2) are obtained from the germline V gene (reference sequence). A distance of 8 bases separates the germline ends of V and J, which lose 4 bases and 6 bases respectively. With regard to this clone: Its recognized antigen is unknown. Nothing much larger sits one base from this clone, and base qualities are not available.

The collaborating institutions used their own protocols to collect whole blood in K2EDTA tubes. For TCRbeta analysis, collaborators shipped samples in one of three forms: frozen whole blood, isolated PBMCs, or DNA extracted from either of those sample types. Study-level results and caveats: The amount of clinical and demographic metadata varied by source and participant and was provided uncurated.

The sample consisted of peripheral blood. The receptor's source is a man aged 45-65 years with active or convalescent COVID-19. Recombination linked TRBV20-1 to TRBJ2-3, and the D gene may be TRBD1, 6 bases matching. The DNA sequence follows: TGCAGTGCTATGGGGGCTGATACGCAGTATTTT. Its protein reads: CSAMGADTQYF.